A single sample is the source of the 17 T cell receptor beta chains below, sequenced in a study of cytomegalovirus exposure and HLA in healthy donors. This PCR relied on a set of 60 Vbeta primers and 13 Jbeta primers. Here immunoSEQ multiplex PCR was the method, and the copy in TCRdb shows in-frame clones only, minus some. The data show around 150,000 clones, with about 64% seen just once and approximately 4.3% held by the top ten. The sequencing sample was made of PBMCs. The receptors derive from a man in his sixties in good health and CMV-seronegative.

This clone was counted a few times. This chain connects TRBV7-9 to TRBJ2-1, with D unclear. Germline lookup yields CDR1 SEHNR and CDR2 FQNEAQ (reference sequence). This CDR3 spans 12 amino acids. The V gene lost 5 bases and the J gene lost 6 bases, with 8 bases spanning the gap. The CDR3 loop is CASSGPPNEQFF. DNA for the CDR3: TGTGCCAGCAGCGGGCCCCCCAATGAGCAGTTCTTC.

Points on this clone: The junction does not match germline at one end; this may be a read error. This rearrangement joins TRBV7-2 to TRBJ2-1; 8 nucleotides agree with TRBD1. Germline-derived CDR1 and CDR2 are SGHTA and FQGNSA. The CDR3 loop spans 15 amino acids. The CDR3 nucleotides read TGTGCCAGCAGCTTACAGGGGGCGATTTACAATGAGCGGTTCTTC. This gives the protein CASSLQGAIYNERFF.

This clone was detected a few times. V is TRBV18 and J is TRBJ1-5, with D possibly TRBD1 on 6 matching bases. V shed 6 bases and J shed 3 bases, with 12 bases lying between them. The CDR3 sequence is 14 residues long. Germline V gives CDR1 KGHSH, CDR2 LQKENI. The CDR3: CASSHQGINQPQHF. DNA for the CDR3: TGTGCCAGCTCGCATCAGGGGATCAATCAGCCCCAGCATTTT.

The chain joins TRBV7-9 to TRBJ2-1; 12 nucleotides line up with TRBD2. The CDR3 spans 15 residues. Germline V gene lookup returns CDR1 SEHNR and CDR2 FQNEAQ (reference sequence). V was pared by 4 bases and J by 7 bases, with 5 bases of the junction left unmatched. The DNA for the CDR3 is TGTGCCAGCAGCTCGACTAGCGGGAGAGTAAATGAGCAGTTCTTC. Its translation: CASSSTSGRVNEQFF.

The chain couples TRBV5-1 to TRBJ2-7; D is perhaps TRBD1 (6 bases). Germline CDR1 SGHRS, CDR2 YFSETQ. This CDR3 region has 15 residues. Trimming took 0 bases from V and 5 from J, leaving 15 bases between them. This CDR3 reads CASSLAIGTTDEQYF. The CDR3 bases are TGCGCCAGCAGCTTGGCCATTGGGACAACCGACGAGCAGTACTTC.

V is TRBV27 and J is TRBJ1-1, with D possibly matching TRBD1 (5 bases). The CDR3 runs to 14 residues. Germline V gives CDR1 MNHEY, CDR2 SMNVEV (reference sequence). V shed 5 bases and J shed 3 bases, with 13 bases lying between them. The CDR3 spells CASSPRGGDTEAFF. CDR3 coding DNA: TGTGCCAGCAGTCCGCGGGGGGGGGACACTGAAGCTTTCTTT.

The rearrangement joins TRBV4-2 to TRBJ2-3; D remains unclear. Germline assignment: CDR1 LGHNA and CDR2 YNFKEQ. The CDR3 consists of 16 residues. The germline V and J ends were trimmed by 2 bases and 1 base, with 13 bases remaining between them. CDR3 amino acids: CASSQTGGGGTDTQYF. CDR3 bases: TGTGCCAGCAGCCAAACGGGTGGCGGAGGCACAGATACGCAGTATTTT.

This clone was found a few times. This sequence joins TRBV7-2 and TRBJ1-3; D perhaps matches TRBD1 (5 bases). CDR1 and CDR2 from the germline V gene are SGHTA and FQGNSA. Between the trimmed V and J ends, which lost 1 base and 0 bases, there was a span of 10 bases. CDR3 size: 16 residues. The CDR3 sequence: CASSLGGTGSGNTIYF. CDR3 in DNA: TGTGCCAGCAGCTTAGGGGGAACAGGCTCTGGAAACACCATATATTTT.

V and J are TRBV18 and TRBJ1-2; 11 nucleotides line up with TRBD1. Trimming removed 3 bases from V and 3 bases from J; junction bases left unmatched: 3. Germline lookup yields CDR1 KGHSH and CDR2 LQKENI. CDR3 length equals 15 residues. CDR3 nucleotides: TGTGCCAGCTCACCGAGGACAGGGGGCGACTATGGCTACACCTTC. The encoded protein is CASSPRTGGDYGYTF.

The J gene is TRBJ2-1, the V gene TRBV28; TRBD2 agrees at 9 bases. The CDR3 covers 16 residues. From germline, CDR1 is MDHEN and CDR2 SYDVKM. V trimming: 5 bases; J trimming: 7 bases; junction bases outside the gene matches: 12. The CDR3 loop reads CASSGPYSGRSNEQFF. DNA of the CDR3: TGTGCCAGCAGTGGGCCCTATAGCGGGAGATCAAATGAGCAGTTCTTC. The variable domain in full, completed from reference TRBV28 and TRBJ2-1, reads DVKVTQSSRYLVKRTGEKVFLECVQDMDHENMFWYRQDPGLGLRLIYFSYDVKMKEKGDIPEGYSVSREKKERFSLILESASTNQTSMYLCASSGPYSGRSNEQFFGPGTRLTVL.

This chain uses TRBV6-1 with TRBJ2-1; D gene unclear. The germline V gene encodes CDR1 MNHNS and CDR2 SASEGT. The length of the CDR3 is 20 residues. Trimming left V 2 bases short and J 4 bases short, with 27 bases between. The CDR3 region is CASSELIGRRAGSNYNEQFF. CDR3 bases: TGTGCCAGCAGTGAATTGATAGGCAGGCGAGCAGGCTCTAATTACAATGAGCAGTTCTTC.

V and J are TRBV2 and TRBJ2-2, with D uncertain. CDR3 length: 17 residues. Germline V gives CDR1 SNHLY, CDR2 FYNNEI. Trimming took 4 bases from V and 2 from J, leaving 17 bases between them. The CDR3 DNA sequence: TGTGCCAGCAGTGGGGTCTTACGGGTTTCCAACACCGGGGAGCTGTTTTTT. Translated, it gives CASSGVLRVSNTGELFF.

This clone was seen a few times. V and J are TRBV30 and TRBJ1-2; 8 bases line up with TRBD1. CDR1 is GTSNPN, CDR2 SVGIG, per germline (reference sequence). J gave up 4 bases and V 0 bases, and 7 bases lay outside the gene matches. There are 15 residues in the CDR3. The CDR3 sequence: CAWSVPRTGGYGYTF. The CDR3 DNA follows: TGTGCCTGGAGTGTACCTAGAACAGGGGGCTATGGCTACACCTTC.

The chain uses TRBV6-1 and TRBJ1-6, with D uncertain. CDR3 length: 16 amino acids. From germline, CDR1 is MNHNS and CDR2 SASEGT. V shed 2 bases and J shed 0 bases, with 8 bases lying between them. The CDR3 sequence is CASSETASSYNSPLHF. CDR3 in DNA: TGTGCCAGCAGTGAAACTGCAAGCTCCTATAATTCACCCCTCCACTTT.

The chain has TRBV9 and TRBJ2-7, with D tentatively TRBD2 (5 bases). The V and J ends lost 3 bases and 2 bases respectively, with 9 bases between them. CDR3 length: 13 residues. CDR1 and CDR2 (germline): SGDLS, YYNGEE. The CDR3 spells CASSAGIAYEQYF. CDR3 sequence (DNA): TGTGCCAGCAGCGCCGGGATTGCCTACGAGCAGTACTTC. Using reference TRBV9 and TRBJ2-7 for the parts outside the CDR3, the full variable domain is DSGVTQTPKHLITATGQRVTLRCSPRSGDLSVYWYQQSLDQGLQFLIQYYNGEERAKGNILERFSAQQFPDLHSELNLSSLELGDSALYFCASSAGIAYEQYFGPGTRLTVT.

This clone was counted only a few times. The chain couples TRBV27 to TRBJ2-1, with a possible D match to TRBD2 (6 bases). The V gene's germline CDR1 is MNHEY and CDR2 SMNVEV (reference sequence). Between the trimmed V and J ends, which lost 5 bases and 3 bases, there was a span of 20 bases. The CDR3 extends over 17 amino acids. In DNA, the CDR3 is TGTGCCAGCAGTCCCCGTTCGGACTACTCTGTCTACAATGAGCAGTTCTTC. Encoded protein: CASSPRSDYSVYNEQFF.

The chain links TRBV28 to TRBJ2-7; 8 bases agree with TRBD2. The CDR3 runs 15 residues. The germline gives CDR1 MDHEN, CDR2 SYDVKM. J gave up 1 base and V 5 bases, and 7 bases lay outside the gene matches. This chain's CDR3 is CASSPASGGSYEQYF. CDR3 nucleotides: TGTGCCAGCAGTCCTGCAAGCGGGGGTTCCTACGAGCAGTACTTC.